This passage covers 21 T cell receptor beta chains from one sample sequenced in a study of T cells in Graves' hyperthyroidism and ophthalmopathy (dated by TCRdb to the late 2010s). The receptor library was made with multiplex PCR. The sequencing machine was an Illumina HiSeq 2000. The TCR beta CDR3 regions were amplified from the RNA transcripts. The first round of RT-PCR for the TCR CDR3 was performed with the HTBI primer set and the Qiagen OneStep RT-PCR kit. TCRdb redid the processing of the public reads, applying fastp at Q25 and MiXCR, and retained in-frame beta chains. Each record represents a unique CDR3 protein, reported with the most common genes and DNA among its rows. For this sample the table gives about 640,000 distinct CDR3 sequences, of which more than 20% were detected only once. About 34% of the sample is in the top ten clones. The material sequenced was blood. These receptors were collected from a man younger than 45 with Graves' ophthalmopathy.

The chain has TRBV20-1 and TRBJ1-5; D uncertain. V lost 3 bases to trimming and J lost 0 bases, with 12 bases between them. Germline V gene data show CDR1 as DFQATT and CDR2 as SNEGSKA (reference sequence). The CDR3 length is 15 residues. CDR3 DNA: TGCAGTGCTAGGTCGGCATTCAATAGCAATCAGCCCCAGCATTTT. Its protein product is CSARSAFNSNQPQHF.

The rearrangement links TRBV2 to TRBJ2-2; 7 bases align to TRBD2. The germline V gene encodes CDR1 SNHLY and CDR2 FYNNEI. Losses at the gene ends were 6 bases for V and 4 bases for J; bases not matched to a gene: 8. The length of the CDR3 is 15 residues. CDR3 coding DNA: TGTGCCAGCAGACCCGGGACGGGAGGCACCGGGGAGCTGTTTTTT. Its protein is CASRPGTGGTGELFF.

This clonotype was recorded many times. The chain joins TRBV2 to TRBJ1-2; D may be TRBD1 (5 bases). Between the trimmed V and J ends, which lost 6 bases and 0 bases, there was a span of 14 bases. Germline V gives CDR1 SNHLY, CDR2 FYNNEI. This CDR3 is 15 amino acids long. The CDR3 region is CASRPRQTSNYGYTF. As DNA, the CDR3 is TGTGCCAGCAGGCCAAGACAGACCTCTAACTATGGCTACACCTTC.

This clonotype was observed many times. The V call is TRBV28, the J call TRBJ2-3; 7 bases map to TRBD1. After removal of 5 bases from V and 6 bases from J, the junction contained 11 bases not matched to a gene. Germline lookup yields CDR1 MDHEN and CDR2 SYDVKM. CDR3 length: 15 residues. The DNA for the CDR3 is TGTGCCAGCAGTCCCCCGGGACAGAAGCGGGATACGCAGTATTTT. It translates to CASSPPGQKRDTQYF.

The chain couples TRBV6-1 to TRBJ1-6, with D possibly TRBD1 on 6 matching bases. Germline-derived CDR1 and CDR2 are MNHNS and SASEGT. The CDR3 length is 14 residues. Trimming removed 3 bases from V and 7 bases from J, with 10 bases in between. The CDR3 nucleotides read TGTGCCAGCAGTGATCTACAGGGAAATTCACCCCTCCACTTT. Residues: CASSDLQGNSPLHF.

The rearrangement links TRBV6-1 to TRBJ2-1, with D possibly matching TRBD2 (5 bases). Germline V gene sequence: CDR1 MNHNS, CDR2 SASEGT. The CDR3 extends over 15 amino acids. Deletions cut 6 bases from V and 7 bases from J, with 19 bases between. CDR3 amino acids: CASSPLAPEWNEQFF. DNA for the CDR3: TGTGCCAGCAGCCCCCTAGCACCCGAGTGGAATGAGCAGTTCTTC.

The chain links TRBV10-3 to TRBJ2-7; tentative D call: TRBD1 (6 bases). CDR1 and CDR2 from the germline V gene are ENHRY and SYGVKD. The CDR3 length is 13 residues. Trimming removed 5 bases at V and 2 bases at J, with 10 bases between. The CDR3 spells CAISLTGPYEQYF. CDR3 sequence (DNA): TGTGCCATCAGTCTGACAGGTCCCTACGAGCAGTACTTC.

This clonotype was seen ten or more times. The chain couples TRBV7-9 to TRBJ2-3; 14 bases map to TRBD2. Losses at the gene ends were 5 bases for V and 5 bases for J; bases not matched to a gene: 6. This CDR3 is 16 amino acids long. In germline, CDR1 is SEHNR, CDR2 FQNEAQ (reference sequence). The CDR3 loop reads CASSLTGLAGEDTQYF. The CDR3 nucleotides read TGTGCCAGCAGCCTTACGGGACTAGCGGGAGAAGATACGCAGTATTTT.

For this clonotype: This may arise from a read error, as a much more abundant clone is one base away. J is TRBJ1-2 and V is TRBV28, with unresolved D. Germline CDR1 is MDHEN and CDR2 is SYDVKM. This CDR3 is built from 14 residues. V was shortened by 4 bases and J by 8 bases, with 17 bases between the two germline ends. This CDR3 reads CASSSSFSPKGYTF. CDR3 DNA: TGTGCCAGCAGTTCCTCCTTTAGTCCCAAGGGCTACACCTTC.

The rearrangement joins TRBV20-1 to TRBJ2-7; TRBD1 matches 9 bases. V shed 6 bases, J shed 4 bases, and the junction held 4 bases outside the gene matches. The CDR3 consists of 12 residues. Germline assignment: CDR1 DFQATT and CDR2 SNEGSKA (reference sequence). The CDR3 spells CSANRGPYEQYF. CDR3 DNA: TGCAGTGCAAACAGGGGGCCTTACGAGCAGTACTTC.

V gene TRBV14 combines with J gene TRBJ2-7; a weak D match, TRBD1 (6 bases). The CDR3 loop spans 15 amino acids. V dropped 0 bases and J dropped 0 bases, with 9 bases sitting between them. The V gene's germline CDR1 is SGHDN and CDR2 FVKESK. The DNA for the CDR3 is TGTGCCAGCAGCCAAGACCCGGGACACTCCTACGAGCAGTACTTC. Translating gives CASSQDPGHSYEQYF.

The gene calls are TRBV29-1 and TRBJ2-3, with unresolved D. CDR1 SQVTM and CDR2 ANQGSEA come from the germline V gene. V lost 7 bases to trimming and J lost 4 bases, with 9 bases between them. This CDR3 has 11 amino acids. CDR3 in amino acids: CSGGPADTQYF. CDR3 bases: TGCAGCGGGGGTCCCGCAGATACGCAGTATTTT.

This clonotype was counted ten times or more. DNA for the CDR3: TGCGCCAGCAGCTTGGTGGCAGGTAGCAATCAGCCCCAGCATTTT. This translates into CASSLVAGSNQPQHF. The chain combines TRBV5-1 with TRBJ1-5; D gene ambiguous. CDR1 is SGHRS and CDR2 is YFSETQ in the germline V gene. Trimming removed 0 bases from V and 0 bases from J, with 7 bases in between. This CDR3 spans 15 amino acids.

V gene TRBV4-1 combines with J gene TRBJ2-7, with D perhaps matching TRBD1 (5 bases). The CDR3 has 12 amino acids. CDR1 and CDR2 from the germline V gene are MGHRA and YSYEKL. V gave up 1 base and J gave up 6 bases, with 7 bases separating them. The CDR3 DNA follows: TGCGCCAGCAGCCAAGTTAGGGGCGAGCAGTACTTC. Amino acids: CASSQVRGEQYF.

This clonotype has just a few counts. This chain links TRBV30 with TRBJ1-2; possibly TRBD1 for D (5 bases). This CDR3 contains 13 residues. Looked up from germline, CDR1 is GTSNPN and CDR2 is SVGIG (reference sequence). V was shortened by 0 bases and J by 8 bases, with 13 bases between the two germline ends. The chain's CDR3 is CAWSVSGGWGYTF. CDR3 nucleotides: TGTGCCTGGAGTGTATCGGGGGGTTGGGGCTACACCTTC.

This clonotype was observed a handful of times. This rearrangement joins TRBV30 to TRBJ2-1; no firm D call. Trimming shortened V by 3 bases and J by 3 bases, and 9 bases separated the two germline ends. Germline CDR1 is GTSNPN and CDR2 is SVGIG (reference sequence). The CDR3 sequence is 13 residues long. The CDR3 nucleotides read TGTGCCTGGAGCGCGGACGGCTACAATGAGCAGTTCTTC. Translated, it gives CAWSADGYNEQFF.

The V call is TRBV24-1, the J call TRBJ2-1; 10 bases match TRBD2. The CDR3 has 16 residues. Germline CDR1 and CDR2: KGHDR and SFDVKD. V gave up 3 bases and J gave up 4 bases; unmatched junction bases: 5. In DNA form, the CDR3 reads TGTGCCACCAGTGATGCTTGGACTAGCGGTTACAATGAGCAGTTCTTC. Amino acids: CATSDAWTSGYNEQFF.

This clonotype was counted between two and nine times. The V and J genes are TRBV18 and TRBJ2-7, with D tentatively TRBD1 or TRBD2 (5 bases each). V dropped 6 bases and J dropped 2 bases, with 17 bases sitting between them. Germline lookup yields CDR1 KGHSH and CDR2 LQKENI. CDR3 length equals 15 residues. The CDR3 nucleotides are TGTGCCAGCTCGCCCACCGGGACGGCTACCTACGAGCAGTACTTC. This encodes CASSPTGTATYEQYF.

This clonotype was picked up a small number of times. The chain employs TRBV27 and TRBJ2-3; D gene uncertain. The V gene's germline CDR1 is MNHEY and CDR2 SMNVEV (reference sequence). The CDR3 extends over 14 amino acids. V was shortened by 2 bases and J by 1 base, with 7 bases between the two germline ends. As DNA, the CDR3 is TGTGCCAGCAGTTTAAAACGGGGCACAGATACGCAGTATTTT. It encodes CASSLKRGTDTQYF.

The J gene is TRBJ2-1, the V gene TRBV28, with 9 bases identical to TRBD2. Germline-derived CDR1 and CDR2 are MDHEN and SYDVKM. The CDR3 is 17 amino acids. The junction had 10 bases not matched to a gene; V was cut back by 4 bases and J by 3 bases. CDR3 region: CASSYKRLAVYYNEQFF. As DNA, the CDR3 is TGTGCCAGCAGTTACAAGAGACTAGCGGTTTACTACAATGAGCAGTTCTTC.

This clonotype showed up many times. V and J are TRBV24-1 and TRBJ2-5, with D perhaps TRBD1 (5 bases). Looked up from germline, CDR1 is KGHDR and CDR2 is SFDVKD. The CDR3 sequence is 11 residues long. V lost 6 bases and J 4 bases, leaving 5 bases between the germline ends. CDR3 DNA: TGTGCCACCAGTAGGGGAGAGACCCAGTACTTC. Translated: CATSRGETQYF.